This T cell receptor (beta chain) emerged from a study of tissue T cells after allogeneic stem cell transplantation. Notes on the study in general: Within patients, tissue anatomy strongly shaped TCR repertoire composition.

Only a few counts were recorded for this clone. What it binds is not known. The CDR3 has 14 amino acids. Germline V gives CDR1 LNHDA, CDR2 SQIVND (reference sequence). V was cut by 7 bases and J by 4 bases, with 14 bases left in between. Generated by immunoSEQ multiplex PCR, the TCRdb table keeps only in-frame clones and is missing some. Of about 42,000 clones listed, 92% are singletons. This receptor was obtained from a woman aged 40-70 years who later had graft-versus-host disease after an allogeneic stem cell transplant. Sequencing was performed on blood, taken before transplantation. The chain employs TRBV19 and TRBJ1-5; D unclear. The CDR3 loop is CASIGSSRNQPQHF. The CDR3 DNA reads TGTGCCAGTATTGGCAGCAGCCGGAATCAGCCCCAGCATTTT.